This T cell receptor (beta chain) was identified in a study of T cell changes during pregnancy in multiple sclerosis. TCRdb keeps only in-frame clones here, not all; method: immunoSEQ multiplex PCR. The profile shows about 50,000 clones, roughly 92% of them singletons. This CDR3 has 13 amino acids. Trimming at V came to 9 bases and at J to 5 bases, leaving 6 bases not matched to a gene. Germline V gene data show CDR1 as WNHNN and CDR2 as SYGVQD (reference sequence). Sequenced here: CD4+ T cells from peripheral blood mononuclear cells, sampled in the third trimester of pregnancy. The sequence derives from a female donor with multiple sclerosis, enrolled in a pregnancy study. This chain connects TRBV10-1 to TRBJ2-5, with 10 bases aligning to TRBD2. In nucleotides, the CDR3 is TGCGCCAGGATTAAGCGGGGGGGTGAGACCCAGTACTTC. Residues: CARIKRGGETQYF.